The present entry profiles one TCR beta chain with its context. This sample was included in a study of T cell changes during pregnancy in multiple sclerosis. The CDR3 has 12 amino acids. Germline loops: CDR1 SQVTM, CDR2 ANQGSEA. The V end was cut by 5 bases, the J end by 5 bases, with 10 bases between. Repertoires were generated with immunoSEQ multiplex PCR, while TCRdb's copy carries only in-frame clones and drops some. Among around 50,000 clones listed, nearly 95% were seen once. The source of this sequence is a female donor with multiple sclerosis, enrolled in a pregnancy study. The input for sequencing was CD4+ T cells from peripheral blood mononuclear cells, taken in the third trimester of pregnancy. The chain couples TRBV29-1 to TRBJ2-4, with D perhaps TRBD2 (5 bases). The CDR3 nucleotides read TGCAGCGTTAGGGAGAGTGAAAACATTCAGTACTTC. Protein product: CSVRESENIQYF.